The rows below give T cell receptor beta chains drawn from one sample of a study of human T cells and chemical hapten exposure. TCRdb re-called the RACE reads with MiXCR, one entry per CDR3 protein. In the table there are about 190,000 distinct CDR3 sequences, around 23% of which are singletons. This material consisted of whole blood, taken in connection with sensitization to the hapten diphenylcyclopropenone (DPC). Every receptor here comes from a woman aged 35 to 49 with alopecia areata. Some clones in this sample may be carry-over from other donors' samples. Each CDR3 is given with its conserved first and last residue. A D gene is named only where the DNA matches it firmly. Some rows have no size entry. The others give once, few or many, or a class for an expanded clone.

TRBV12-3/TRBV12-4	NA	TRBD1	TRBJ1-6	TGTGCCAGCAGTTTATGGGGGACAGGGTCTTCACCCCTCCACTTT	CASSLWGTGSSPLHF
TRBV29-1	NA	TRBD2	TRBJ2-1	TGCAGCGTTGTTGGACTAGCGGGAGGAGGGTACAATGAGCAGTTCTTC	CSVVGLAGGGYNEQFF
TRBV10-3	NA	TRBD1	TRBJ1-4	TGTGCCATCAGTGAGTCCCCGGGACAGGGCGGAAAACTGTTTTTT	CAISESPGQGGKLFF
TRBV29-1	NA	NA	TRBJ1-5	TGCAGCCACAAACGGCGGGGGGCGAGGGATCAGCCCCAGCATTTT	CSHKRRGARDQPQHF
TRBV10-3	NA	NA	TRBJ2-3	TGTGCCATCTCCGGATCCCTGAGCACAGATACGCAGTATTTT	CAISGSLSTDTQYF
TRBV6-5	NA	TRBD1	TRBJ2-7	TGTGCCAGCAGCTCCCAGGCAGGGGGTAGCTACGAGCAGTACTTC	CASSSQAGGSYEQYF
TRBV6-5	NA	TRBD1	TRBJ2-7	TGTGCCAGCGCCCGTGTCGAGACAGGGACCTACGAGCAGTACTTC	CASARVETGTYEQYF
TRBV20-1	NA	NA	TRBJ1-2	TGCAGTGCTAGCGCTGGAAACCTAGATGGCTACACCTTC	CSASAGNLDGYTF
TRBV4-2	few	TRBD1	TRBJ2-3	TGTGCCAGCAGCCAGGATAGGACAGGGACGGATACGCAGTATTTT	CASSQDRTGTDTQYF
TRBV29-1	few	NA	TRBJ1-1	TGCAGCGTCCAAGGCGGGCAGCCTGAAGCTTTCTTT	CSVQGGQPEAFF
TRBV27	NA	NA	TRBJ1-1	TGTGCCAGCAGTTTTGCTTCGCGGGGCAGCACTCTTACTGAAGCTTTCTTT	CASSFASRGSTLTEAFF
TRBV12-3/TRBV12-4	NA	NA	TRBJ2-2	TGTGCCAGCAGTTCCTCCAACACCGGGGAGCTGTTTTTT	CASSSSNTGELFF
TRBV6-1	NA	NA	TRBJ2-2	TGTGCCAGCAGTGAACTGGGGGAGCGCGGGGAGCTGTTTTTT	CASSELGERGELFF
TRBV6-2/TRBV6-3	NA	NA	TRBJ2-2	TGTGCCAGCAGTTACCCGGAGGGCCCCCCTAACACCGGGGAGCTGTTTTTT	CASSYPEGPPNTGELFF
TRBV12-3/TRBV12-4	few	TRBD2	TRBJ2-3	TGTGCCAGCACCCCGACCCGAGCCGGGACTAGCGGGAGCCCAGATACGCAGTATTTT	CASTPTRAGTSGSPDTQYF
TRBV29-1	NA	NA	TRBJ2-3	TGCAGCGGACGGACTTGGGATACGCAGTATTTT	CSGRTWDTQYF
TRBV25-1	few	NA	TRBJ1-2	TGTGCCACTCGTCCGGCAGGGGCCTATGGCTACACCTTC	CATRPAGAYGYTF
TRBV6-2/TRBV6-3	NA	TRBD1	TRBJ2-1	TGTGCCAGCAGCCAACAGGGGGCTGACAATGAGCAGTTCTTC	CASSQQGADNEQFF
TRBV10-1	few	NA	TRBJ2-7	TGCGCCAGCACCGGAGGGGTAGACTCCTACGAGCAGTACTTC	CASTGGVDSYEQYF
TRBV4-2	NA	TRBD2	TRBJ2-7	TGTGCCAGCAGCCAAGACCGGACTAGCGGGAGGGCCTTGTACTTC	CASSQDRTSGRALYF
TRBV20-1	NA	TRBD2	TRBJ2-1	TGCAGTGCAGCCGGGACTAGCGGTTACAATGAGCAGTTCTTC	CSAAGTSGYNEQFF